This T cell receptor beta chain was obtained from a study of blood T cell repertoires in COVID-19. Study as a whole: Sample material is recorded as cDNA or gDNA derived from T cells, B-cell-depleted T cells, or PBMCs.

Among Cohort 3 donors, those recovered had two negative PCRs, clearance, or symptom resolution. The CDR3 covers 14 residues. Trimming shortened V by 5 bases and J by 0 bases, and 9 bases separated the two germline ends. CDR1 is SGHTS and CDR2 is YDEGEE in the germline V gene. Per the original data handling: Counts of nucleated cells, estimated from reference gene primer amplification, were obtained. Assay used: immunoSEQ multiplex PCR; TCRdb lists only in-frame clones, some missing. D and trimming were read from the DNA, whereas the V and J calls and clone size are those reported in that table. The repertoire includes roughly 330,000 clones, 80% to 90% of them detected once, and roughly 5.3% sits in the top ten.

This receptor was obtained from a woman in her 30s who had recovered from COVID-19. This chain links TRBV5-8 with TRBJ2-1; D not resolved. Sequencing was done on a sample of PBMCs or T cells enriched from blood (not recorded which). The CDR3 spells CASSYRGSYNEQFF. The CDR3, as DNA: TGTGCCAGCAGTTATAGAGGCTCCTACAATGAGCAGTTCTTC.